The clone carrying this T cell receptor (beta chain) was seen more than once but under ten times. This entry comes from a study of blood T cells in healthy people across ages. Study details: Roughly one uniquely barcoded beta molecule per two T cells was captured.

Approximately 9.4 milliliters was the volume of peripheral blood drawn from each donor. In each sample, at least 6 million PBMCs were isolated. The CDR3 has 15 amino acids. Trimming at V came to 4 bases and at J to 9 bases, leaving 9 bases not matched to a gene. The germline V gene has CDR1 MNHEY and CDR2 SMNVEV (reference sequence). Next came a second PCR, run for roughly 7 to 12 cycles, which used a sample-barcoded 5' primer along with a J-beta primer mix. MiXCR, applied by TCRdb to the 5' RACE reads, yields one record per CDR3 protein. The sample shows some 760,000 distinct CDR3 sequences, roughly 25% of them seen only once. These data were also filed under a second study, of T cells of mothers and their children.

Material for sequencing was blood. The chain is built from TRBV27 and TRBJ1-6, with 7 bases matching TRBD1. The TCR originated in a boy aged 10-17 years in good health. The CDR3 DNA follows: TGTGCCAGCAGTTACGACAGGGCTGCGAGTTCACCCCTCCACTTT. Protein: CASSYDRAASSPLHF.